This T cell receptor (beta chain) was captured in a study of cytomegalovirus exposure and HLA in healthy donors. Background on the study: A prior study identified approximately 120 million unique TCR beta sequences from about 180 million T cells.

Study results and caveats: HLA alleles were associated with 15,000 to 20,000 TCR beta sequences in a later analysis at 0.05 false discovery rate.

Per germline, CDR1 MNHNS and CDR2 SASEGT. Trimming removed 7 bases at V and 7 bases at J, with 17 bases between. CDR3 length: 14 residues. Remarks on this clone: Its antigen is still unknown.

60 Vbeta and 13 Jbeta primers were used in PCR. The protocol was immunoSEQ multiplex PCR, while the TCRdb copy is restricted to in-frame clones and leaves out a portion. Among 93,000 or so clones listed, more than 65% were seen once. The V call is TRBV6-1, the J call TRBJ1-5; possible D gene TRBD1, 6 bases. The source is a woman aged 18-30 years in good health and CMV-seropositive. Specimen: PBMCs. CDR3 sequence (DNA): TGTGCCAGCACCCCGGGGGGGGCCAGGCAGCCCCAGCATTTT. Its translation: CASTPGGARQPQHF.